The entry below describes one TCR beta chain. The source of the sample is a study of control samples from healthy donors and cancer patients. Trimming took off 5 bases at V and 5 bases at J, with 19 bases between the two ends. This CDR3 is 14 amino acids long. Per the germline V gene, CDR1 is GTSNPN and CDR2 is SVGIG (reference sequence). Generated by immunoSEQ multiplex PCR, the TCRdb table keeps only in-frame clones and is missing some. The sample comprises about 89,000 clones, roughly 86% of which are singletons, and around 21% rests with the top ten. The receptor was derived from a man aged 30 to 45 in good health. The sample comprised blood. The rearrangement uses TRBV30 and TRBJ2-7; either TRBD1 or TRBD2 may fit D (6 bases each). This CDR3 is CAWCPGTGAHEQYF. The CDR3 DNA follows: TGTGCCTGGTGTCCCGGGACGGGGGCCCACGAGCAGTACTTC.